The rows below give T cell receptor beta chains drawn from one sample of a study of T cell repertoires in cytomegalovirus infection. TCRdb reanalysed the reads using MiXCR and keeps one entry per CDR3 protein. This table has about 160,000 distinct CDR3 sequences, under 20% appearing once. The sample comprised CD8+ T cells from PBMCs. The receptors shown here come from a human donor in good health (CMV status not recorded). Some clones in this sample may be carry-over from other donors' samples. Both conserved end residues are part of each CDR3. The D gene is left open where the match is weak. Expanded clones are given a class, and other clones once, few, many or no size at all.

d_call: -
j_call: TRBJ1-1
v_call: TRBV20-1
cdr3_length: 10
clone_size: few
cdr3_aa: CSALVTEAFF
cdr3_nt: TGCAGTGCTCTTGTTACTGAAGCTTTCTTT

d_call: TRBD2
j_call: TRBJ2-7
v_call: TRBV7-8
cdr3_length: 15
clone_size: -
cdr3_aa: CASSSTSGRAREQYF
cdr3_nt: TGTGCCAGCAGCTCCACTAGCGGGAGGGCCCGCGAGCAGTACTTC

d_call: -
j_call: TRBJ2-3
v_call: TRBV7-6
cdr3_length: 18
clone_size: few
cdr3_aa: CASSLGLAGTPMTDTQYF
cdr3_nt: TGTGCCAGCAGCTTAGGTCTGGCCGGGACGCCTATGACAGATACGCAGTATTTT

d_call: TRBD2
j_call: TRBJ2-1
v_call: TRBV7-9
cdr3_length: 18
clone_size: few
cdr3_aa: CASAGLAGGSSSYNEQFF
cdr3_nt: TGTGCCAGCGCCGGACTAGCGGGCGGCTCTAGCTCCTACAATGAGCAGTTCTTC

d_call: -
j_call: TRBJ2-1
v_call: TRBV7-9
cdr3_length: 13
clone_size: many
cdr3_aa: CASVLDSHNEQFF
cdr3_nt: TGTGCCAGCGTCTTGGACTCGCATAATGAGCAGTTCTTC

d_call: -
j_call: TRBJ2-3
v_call: TRBV7-9
cdr3_length: 14
clone_size: -
cdr3_aa: CASSLAVSTDTQYF
cdr3_nt: TGTGCCAGCAGCTTGGCGGTCAGCACAGATACGCAGTATTTT

d_call: TRBD2
j_call: TRBJ2-1
v_call: TRBV19
cdr3_length: 18
clone_size: many
cdr3_aa: CASSWGGETSGTLNEQFF
cdr3_nt: TGTGCCAGTAGTTGGGGGGGGGAGACTAGCGGAACTCTCAATGAGCAGTTCTTC

d_call: TRBD2
j_call: TRBJ2-2
v_call: TRBV7-3
cdr3_length: 17
clone_size: -
cdr3_aa: CASSLKSGLASTGELFF
cdr3_nt: TGCGCCAGCAGCTTAAAGTCCGGACTAGCGTCTACCGGGGAGCTGTTTTTT

d_call: TRBD2
j_call: TRBJ2-2
v_call: TRBV6-2/TRBV6-3
cdr3_length: 18
clone_size: -
cdr3_aa: CASSYLTTSGINTGELFF
cdr3_nt: TGTGCCAGCAGTTACCTCACGACTAGCGGGATAAACACCGGGGAGCTGTTTTTT

d_call: -
j_call: TRBJ2-7
v_call: TRBV7-8
cdr3_length: 15
clone_size: few
cdr3_aa: CASSRPERDAYKQYF
cdr3_nt: TGTGCCAGCAGCCGGCCAGAGAGAGATGCCTACAAGCAGTACTTC

d_call: -
j_call: TRBJ2-7
v_call: TRBV12-3/TRBV12-4
cdr3_length: 13
clone_size: -
cdr3_aa: CASGYRVGDEQYF
cdr3_nt: TGTGCCAGCGGCTACAGGGTTGGTGACGAGCAGTACTTC

d_call: TRBD1
j_call: TRBJ1-2
v_call: TRBV5-5
cdr3_length: 17
clone_size: few
cdr3_aa: CASSQESTGGLIYGYTF
cdr3_nt: TGTGCCAGCAGCCAAGAATCCACAGGGGGCCTAATCTATGGCTACACCTTC

d_call: TRBD1
j_call: TRBJ2-1
v_call: TRBV19
cdr3_length: 15
clone_size: -
cdr3_aa: CASSSGTEPYNEQFF
cdr3_nt: TGTGCCAGTAGCTCCGGGACAGAGCCCTACAATGAGCAGTTCTTC

d_call: -
j_call: TRBJ1-2
v_call: TRBV7-9
cdr3_length: 17
clone_size: -
cdr3_aa: CASSLMIRGTQNYGYTF
cdr3_nt: TGTGCCAGCAGCTTAATGATCCGGGGGACCCAGAACTATGGCTACACCTTC

d_call: -
j_call: TRBJ2-3
v_call: TRBV29-1
cdr3_length: 15
clone_size: many
cdr3_aa: CSVEERWTSTDTQYF
cdr3_nt: TGCAGCGTTGAAGAACGATGGACTAGCACAGATACGCAGTATTTT

d_call: TRBD2
j_call: TRBJ2-1
v_call: TRBV9
cdr3_length: 15
clone_size: -
cdr3_aa: CASSPRLAGDDEQFF
cdr3_nt: TGTGCCAGCAGCCCCCGACTAGCGGGAGACGATGAGCAGTTCTTC

d_call: TRBD2
j_call: TRBJ2-1
v_call: TRBV12-3/TRBV12-4
cdr3_length: 16
clone_size: few
cdr3_aa: CASSFGLAGGFYEQFF
cdr3_nt: TGTGCCAGCAGTTTCGGACTAGCGGGAGGTTTCTATGAGCAGTTCTTC

d_call: TRBD2
j_call: TRBJ2-1
v_call: TRBV6-5
cdr3_length: 15
clone_size: few
cdr3_aa: CASSYGTSGANEQFF
cdr3_nt: TGTGCCAGCAGTTACGGGACTAGCGGGGCCAATGAGCAGTTCTTC

d_call: TRBD2
j_call: TRBJ2-2
v_call: TRBV4-2
cdr3_length: 17
clone_size: -
cdr3_aa: CASSQERAGGRTGELFF
cdr3_nt: TGTGCCAGCAGCCAAGAAAGGGCGGGGGGACGGACCGGGGAGCTGTTTTTT

d_call: TRBD2
j_call: TRBJ2-2
v_call: TRBV20-1
cdr3_length: 17
clone_size: few
cdr3_aa: CSAPLGLAGPNTGELFF
cdr3_nt: TGCAGTGCTCCTCTTGGACTAGCGGGCCCGAACACCGGGGAGCTGTTTTTT

d_call: TRBD1
j_call: TRBJ1-6
v_call: TRBV6-2/TRBV6-3
cdr3_length: 17
clone_size: -
cdr3_aa: CASSYTRDRAYNSPLHF
cdr3_nt: TGTGCCAGCAGTTACACCCGGGACAGGGCCTATAATTCACCCCTCCACTTT

d_call: TRBD2
j_call: TRBJ2-3
v_call: TRBV5-6
cdr3_length: 16
clone_size: few
cdr3_aa: CASSLAGTSGGAAQYF
cdr3_nt: TGTGCCAGCAGCTTGGCCGGGACTAGCGGGGGGGCGGCGCAGTATTTT

d_call: -
j_call: TRBJ1-1
v_call: TRBV6-5
cdr3_length: 17
clone_size: few
cdr3_aa: CASTRLGGADMNTEAFF
cdr3_nt: TGTGCCAGCACCAGGCTGGGGGGTGCGGACATGAACACTGAAGCTTTCTTT

d_call: TRBD2
j_call: TRBJ2-1
v_call: TRBV7-2
cdr3_length: 15
clone_size: -
cdr3_aa: CASSFRGGPYNEQFF
cdr3_nt: TGTGCCAGCAGCTTTCGGGGGGGGCCCTACAATGAGCAGTTCTTC

d_call: TRBD1
j_call: TRBJ1-2
v_call: TRBV27
cdr3_length: 15
clone_size: -
cdr3_aa: CASSSPGQMRGGYTF
cdr3_nt: TGTGCCAGCAGTTCTCCGGGACAGATGCGCGGGGGCTACACCTTC

d_call: -
j_call: TRBJ1-5
v_call: TRBV7-2
cdr3_length: 14
clone_size: few
cdr3_aa: CASSLGGEHQPQHF
cdr3_nt: TGTGCCAGCAGCTTAGGAGGGGAACATCAGCCCCAGCATTTT

d_call: -
j_call: TRBJ2-3
v_call: TRBV12-3/TRBV12-4
cdr3_length: 12
clone_size: few
cdr3_aa: CASTPSGYTQYF
cdr3_nt: TGTGCCAGCACCCCATCCGGGTATACGCAGTATTTT

d_call: -
j_call: TRBJ2-7
v_call: TRBV6-2/TRBV6-3
cdr3_length: 13
clone_size: -
cdr3_aa: CASSPNSWGEQYF
cdr3_nt: TGTGCCAGCAGTCCTAACAGCTGGGGGGAGCAGTACTTC

d_call: -
j_call: TRBJ2-2
v_call: TRBV2
cdr3_length: 13
clone_size: -
cdr3_aa: CASVGEGTGELFF
cdr3_nt: TGTGCCAGCGTGGGTGAAGGAACCGGGGAGCTGTTTTTT

d_call: -
j_call: TRBJ1-1
v_call: TRBV7-9
cdr3_length: 15
clone_size: -
cdr3_aa: CASSSLTAANTEAFF
cdr3_nt: TGTGCCAGCAGCTCCCTTACAGCGGCGAACACTGAAGCTTTCTTT

d_call: -
j_call: TRBJ1-1
v_call: TRBV6-2/TRBV6-3
cdr3_length: 12
clone_size: many
cdr3_aa: CASSYNPTEAFF
cdr3_nt: TGTGCCAGCAGTTACAACCCCACTGAAGCTTTCTTT

d_call: -
j_call: TRBJ2-1
v_call: TRBV14
cdr3_length: 13
clone_size: -
cdr3_aa: CASSQEHRAEQFF
cdr3_nt: TGTGCCAGCAGCCAAGAACACAGGGCCGAGCAGTTCTTC

d_call: TRBD2
j_call: TRBJ2-1
v_call: TRBV7-2
cdr3_length: 15
clone_size: -
cdr3_aa: CASSLSGSDGNEQFF
cdr3_nt: TGTGCCAGCAGCCTTAGCGGGAGTGATGGGAATGAGCAGTTCTTC

d_call: -
j_call: TRBJ2-7
v_call: TRBV19
cdr3_length: 14
clone_size: -
cdr3_aa: CASSEGAGEDEQYF
cdr3_nt: TGTGCCAGTTCCGAGGGGGCGGGAGAAGATGAGCAGTACTTC

d_call: -
j_call: TRBJ2-1
v_call: TRBV28
cdr3_length: 13
clone_size: -
cdr3_aa: CASSRLGVNEQFF
cdr3_nt: TGTGCCAGCAGTCGACTAGGGGTGAATGAGCAGTTCTTC

d_call: TRBD1
j_call: TRBJ2-7
v_call: TRBV19
cdr3_length: 15
clone_size: -
cdr3_aa: CASSPGQAPSYEQYF
cdr3_nt: TGTGCCAGTAGCCCAGGACAGGCACCGTCCTACGAGCAGTACTTC

d_call: -
j_call: TRBJ2-4
v_call: TRBV7-9
cdr3_length: 14
clone_size: -
cdr3_aa: CASSFGLSQNIQYF
cdr3_nt: TGTGCCAGCAGCTTCGGACTATCCCAAAACATTCAGTACTTC

d_call: TRBD1
j_call: TRBJ2-7
v_call: TRBV7-2
cdr3_length: 15
clone_size: few
cdr3_aa: CASSLGAGGFAEQYF
cdr3_nt: TGTGCCAGCAGCTTAGGTGCAGGGGGCTTCGCCGAGCAGTACTTC

d_call: TRBD1
j_call: TRBJ1-4
v_call: TRBV7-9
cdr3_length: 14
clone_size: few
cdr3_aa: CASSLPGQNEKLFF
cdr3_nt: TGTGCCAGCAGCTTGCCGGGACAGAATGAAAAACTGTTTTTT

d_call: -
j_call: TRBJ2-7
v_call: TRBV7-9
cdr3_length: 13
clone_size: few
cdr3_aa: CASSSPGNYEQYF
cdr3_nt: TGTGCCAGCAGCTCCCCTGGAAACTACGAGCAGTACTTC

d_call: -
j_call: TRBJ1-1
v_call: TRBV12-3/TRBV12-4
cdr3_length: 16
clone_size: few
cdr3_aa: CASSRSTGGMNTEAFF
cdr3_nt: TGTGCCAGCAGTCGGAGTACGGGGGGAATGAACACTGAAGCTTTCTTT

d_call: TRBD2
j_call: TRBJ2-1
v_call: TRBV7-6
cdr3_length: 14
clone_size: few
cdr3_aa: CASSLGAGGQEQFF
cdr3_nt: TGTGCCAGCAGCTTAGGGGCGGGGGGGCAGGAGCAGTTCTTC

d_call: -
j_call: TRBJ1-1
v_call: TRBV10-3
cdr3_length: 14
clone_size: few
cdr3_aa: CAISEYQDNTEAFF
cdr3_nt: TGTGCCATCAGTGAGTATCAGGATAACACTGAAGCTTTCTTT

d_call: -
j_call: TRBJ2-1
v_call: TRBV7-8
cdr3_length: 15
clone_size: many
cdr3_aa: CASSLEGWGYNEQFF
cdr3_nt: TGTGCCAGCAGCTTAGAAGGTTGGGGGTACAATGAGCAGTTCTTC

d_call: -
j_call: TRBJ2-3
v_call: TRBV7-9
cdr3_length: 12
clone_size: -
cdr3_aa: CAGGRRGDTQYF
cdr3_nt: TGTGCCGGAGGACGTCGCGGGGATACGCAGTATTTT

d_call: TRBD1
j_call: TRBJ1-6
v_call: TRBV5-1
cdr3_length: 18
clone_size: -
cdr3_aa: CASSSGQGRTSYNSPLHF
cdr3_nt: TGCGCCAGCAGCTCCGGACAGGGGAGAACGTCCTATAATTCACCCCTCCACTTT

d_call: TRBD1
j_call: TRBJ2-5
v_call: TRBV7-2
cdr3_length: 15
clone_size: -
cdr3_aa: CASSAWDREGETQYF
cdr3_nt: TGTGCCAGCAGCGCCTGGGACAGGGAAGGAGAGACCCAGTACTTC

d_call: -
j_call: TRBJ1-4
v_call: TRBV10-3
cdr3_length: 14
clone_size: once
cdr3_aa: CATFTGKANEKLFF
cdr3_nt: TGTGCCACCTTCACAGGGAAAGCTAATGAAAAACTGTTTTTT

d_call: -
j_call: TRBJ2-5
v_call: TRBV25-1
cdr3_length: 14
clone_size: -
cdr3_aa: CASSAGSHQETQYF
cdr3_nt: TGTGCCAGCAGTGCAGGTAGCCACCAAGAGACCCAGTACTTC

d_call: -
j_call: TRBJ1-5
v_call: TRBV28
cdr3_length: 15
clone_size: few
cdr3_aa: CASSFYSESNQPQHF
cdr3_nt: TGTGCCAGCAGTTTTTATTCAGAGAGCAATCAGCCCCAGCATTTT

d_call: TRBD2
j_call: TRBJ2-1
v_call: TRBV6-4
cdr3_length: 15
clone_size: few
cdr3_aa: CASSWSAGSLNEQFF
cdr3_nt: TGTGCCAGCAGTTGGTCAGCGGGATCATTGAATGAGCAGTTCTTC

d_call: -
j_call: TRBJ1-1
v_call: TRBV7-9
cdr3_length: 12
clone_size: many
cdr3_aa: CASSLVAGMAFF
cdr3_nt: TGTGCCAGCAGCTTAGTAGCCGGTATGGCTTTCTTT

d_call: -
j_call: TRBJ2-3
v_call: TRBV28
cdr3_length: 14
clone_size: many
cdr3_aa: CASKPAGITDTQYF
cdr3_nt: TGTGCCAGCAAGCCTGCAGGGATCACAGATACGCAGTATTTT

d_call: TRBD2
j_call: TRBJ2-7
v_call: TRBV12-3/TRBV12-4
cdr3_length: 16
clone_size: -
cdr3_aa: CASSQARGGTPYEQYF
cdr3_nt: TGTGCCAGCAGCCAAGCAAGGGGAGGGACCCCATACGAGCAGTACTTC

d_call: -
j_call: TRBJ2-1
v_call: TRBV2
cdr3_length: 15
clone_size: -
cdr3_aa: CASSLRDPTYNEQFF
cdr3_nt: TGTGCCAGCAGTCTCCGGGATCCTACGTACAATGAGCAGTTCTTC

d_call: -
j_call: TRBJ2-5
v_call: TRBV28
cdr3_length: 13
clone_size: few
cdr3_aa: CASSFRPGETQYF
cdr3_nt: TGTGCCAGCAGTTTTCGGCCGGGGGAGACCCAGTACTTC